This T cell receptor (beta chain) was captured by sequencing in a study of T cell changes during pregnancy in multiple sclerosis. The CDR3 loop spans 12 amino acids. V was clipped by 4 bases and J by 3 bases, with 7 bases between them. Germline CDR1 and CDR2: SQVTM and ANQGSEA. Using immunoSEQ multiplex PCR, the repertoire was profiled, and TCRdb retains in-frame clones only, with some absent. The sample holds about 13,000 clones; almost 90% are singletons and the top ten take roughly an eighth. Sequences were derived from CD8+ T cells from peripheral blood mononuclear cells, sampled after pregnancy. This receptor was identified in a female donor in good health, enrolled as a control in a pregnancy study. The chain is built from TRBV29-1 and TRBJ1-5; a weak D match, TRBD1 (5 bases). CDR3 coding DNA: TGCAGCGTTGCAGGGAACAATCAGCCCCAGCATTTT. It codes for CSVAGNNQPQHF.